The T cell receptor beta chain under discussion was sequenced for a study of T cells after yellow fever vaccination. Study-wide context: Each low-cell-number fraction was prepared by means of SMART-Seq v4 Ultra Low Input. Study results and caveats: Clones that expanded after primary vaccination mostly reappeared after the booster (nearly 98% CD4, roughly 87% CD8). On re-exposure, the response was weaker but peaked faster, at day 5 versus 15.

The germline V gene has CDR1 SQVTM and CDR2 ANQGSEA. The CDR3 contains 14 residues. V shed 0 bases and J shed 7 bases, with 15 bases lying between them. TCRdb reprocessed the 5' RACE reads via MiXCR and lists one record per CDR3 protein. The data hold tens of thousands of distinct CDR3 sequences, with 6% to 7.5% observed a single time. This clonotype was recorded at least ten times. Its antigen is not known. The sequenced sample was CD8+ T cells sorted from PBMCs, obtained 15 days after the yellow fever booster vaccination. The source of this sequence is a young man who received the YFV17D yellow fever vaccine. The chain joins TRBV29-1 to TRBJ2-5; the D is unclear. CDR3 nucleotide sequence: TGCAGCGTTGAAGAAGAGAACCCGCCTGGGACCCAGTACTTC. This translates into CSVEEENPPGTQYF.